Included here is one T cell receptor (beta chain) sequence, with context. Its specificity is unknown. The sample comes from a study of T cell responses to AZD1222 COVID-19 vaccine. The study, taken as a whole, reports: Samples come after the peak T cell response, not at day 14. Spike regions recognized by vaccine-associated CD4 TCRs spanned the protein, led by 160-218 and 743-854. Close to half of spike-specific TCRs reportedly recognize unmutated variant regions.

Germline V CDR1 and CDR2: MDHEN, SYDVKM. The V gene lost 6 bases and the J gene lost 3 bases, with 12 bases spanning the gap. This CDR3 comprises 14 residues. Here immunoSEQ multiplex PCR was the method, and the copy in TCRdb shows in-frame clones only, minus some. The sample records approximately 130,000 clones, approximately 94% being singletons. The receptor was isolated from an adult in good health. The sequencing used peripheral blood, collected on day 0 of AZD1222 vaccination. The chain is built from TRBV28 and TRBJ1-5; D is possibly TRBD1 (6 bases). The CDR3 sequence: CASSPTGVNQPQHF. For the CDR3, the DNA is TGTGCCAGCAGCCCGACAGGAGTCAATCAGCCCCAGCATTTT.